Each of the 4 T cell receptor beta chains below was sequenced from the same sample in a study of OX40 agonist ivuxolimab in advanced cancers. Profiled with immunoSEQ multiplex PCR; TCRdb holds only in-frame clones, not every one. The table has about 96,000 clones, 80% to 95% seen once. The specimen comprised CD4+ or CD8+ T cells sorted from blood, sampled in a trial of the OX40 agonist ivuxolimab. The receptor source for this set is an adult with an advanced solid tumor such as melanoma, head and neck, liver or kidney cancer.

V usage is TRBV5-8 and J usage is TRBJ1-4; the D gene is possibly TRBD1 (5 bases). Trimming removed 4 bases at V and 8 bases at J, with 18 bases between. CDR1 is SGHTS, CDR2 YDEGEE, per germline. CDR3 length equals 15 residues. The CDR3 DNA is TGTGCCAGCAGCGGAGGGACCGGAGGAGGGGAAAAACTGTTTTTT. This translates into CASSGGTGGGEKLFF.

J is TRBJ2-5 and V is TRBV19, with TRBD1 identical over 7 bases. The germline V gene has CDR1 LNHDA and CDR2 SQIVND (reference sequence). CDR3 length: 15 residues. The trim removed 6 bases at V and 1 base at J, leaving 8 bases unmatched. This chain's CDR3 is CASSRGQLVQETQYF. CDR3 nucleotide sequence: TGTGCCAGTAGCCGGGGACAGTTGGTCCAAGAGACCCAGTACTTC. Using reference TRBV19 and TRBJ2-5 for the parts outside the CDR3, the full variable domain is DGGITQSPKYLFRKEGQNVTLSCEQNLNHDAMYWYRQDPGQGLRLIYYSQIVNDFQKGDIAEGYSVSREKKESFPLTVTSAQKNPTAFYLCASSRGQLVQETQYFGPGTRLLVL.

The V gene is TRBV6-5, the J gene TRBJ1-1; D unresolved. Germline V CDR1 and CDR2: MNHEY, SVGAGI. This CDR3 contains 15 residues. The ends were cut back, 0 bases at V and 4 bases at J, with 12 bases in the middle. The CDR3 loop is CASSYSGQPLTEAFF. The CDR3 DNA reads TGTGCCAGCAGTTACTCCGGTCAACCCCTCACTGAAGCTTTCTTT.

The chain carries TRBV18 and TRBJ1-1; no clear D. The CDR3 has 14 amino acids. V shed 3 bases and J shed 3 bases, with 11 bases lying between them. Germline V lookup: CDR1 KGHSH, CDR2 LQKENI. The CDR3 loop reads CASSPGVRDTEAFF. DNA of the CDR3: TGTGCCAGCTCACCCGGGGTTCGGGACACTGAAGCTTTCTTT.